A single TCR beta chain is shown here with its context. Germline V CDR1 and CDR2: GTSNPN, SVGIG (reference sequence). The CDR3 consists of 13 residues. Trimming at V came to 2 bases and at J to 11 bases, leaving 10 bases not matched to a gene. The sample belongs to a study of blood T cell repertoires in COVID-19. Sequenced by immunoSEQ multiplex PCR; TCRdb stores in-frame clones only, minus some. Of approximately 210,000 clones in the sample, 85% were seen once. The sequence derives from a man aged 60 to 69 with COVID-19, enrolled during active disease. This chain uses TRBV30 with TRBJ1-1, with 8 bases matching TRBD1. Sequencing used peripheral blood. For the CDR3, the DNA is TGTGCCTGGAGTTTAACCGCGACAGGGGAGGCTTTCTTT. It translates to CAWSLTATGEAFF. Supplemented by reference TRBV30 and TRBJ1-1, the full variable domain reads SQTIHQWPATLVQPVGSPLSLECTVEGTSNPNLYWYRQAAGRGLQLLFYSVGIGQISSEVPQNLSASRPQDRQFILSSKKLLLSDSGFYLCAWSLTATGEAFFGQGTRLTVV.